These T cell receptor beta chains were read from a single sample in a study of somatic mutations in cytotoxic T cells in rheumatoid arthritis. Clones were sequenced by immunoSEQ multiplex PCR, and TCRdb holds only the in-frame ones, with some missing. The sample has 20,000 or so clones, 75% to 90% seen once. Sequenced material: CD8+ T cells sorted from blood. The receptors here all came from a woman aged 40 to 50 with rheumatoid arthritis. Both conserved end residues are trimmed from each CDR3. Each record gives: V gene, CDR3 length, clone size, J gene, CDR3 protein. Some rows mark clone size as missing; the rest say once, few, many or name a class of expanded clone.

v_call: TRBV2
cdr3_length: 11
clone_size: .
j_call: TRBJ2-7
cdr3_aa: AYYSGSLDEQY

v_call: TRBV7-8
cdr3_length: 12
clone_size: .
j_call: TRBJ2-7
cdr3_aa: ASSIRPGMMEQY

v_call: TRBV5-6
cdr3_length: 15
clone_size: .
j_call: TRBJ2-2
cdr3_aa: ASMVRRTGTNTGELF

v_call: TRBV7-9
cdr3_length: 13
clone_size: .
j_call: TRBJ2-1
cdr3_aa: ASSLLRDRGNEQF

v_call: TRBV6-1
cdr3_length: 13
clone_size: once
j_call: TRBJ1-2
cdr3_aa: ASSEMDRGIYGYT

v_call: TRBV19
cdr3_length: 13
clone_size: .
j_call: TRBJ2-3
cdr3_aa: ASSIFSGAGDTQY

v_call: TRBV30
cdr3_length: 14
clone_size: .
j_call: TRBJ2-1
cdr3_aa: ACQGAWAGVRNEQF

v_call: TRBV5-1
cdr3_length: 17
clone_size: .
j_call: TRBJ2-1
cdr3_aa: ASSPRLAGGPRVANEQF

v_call: TRBV10-1
cdr3_length: 9
clone_size: .
j_call: TRBJ2-3
cdr3_aa: ASSEGGTQY

v_call: TRBV15
cdr3_length: 10
clone_size: .
j_call: TRBJ1-2
cdr3_aa: ATSLGALGYT

v_call: TRBV27
cdr3_length: 12
clone_size: .
j_call: TRBJ2-7
cdr3_aa: ASSPGTGGSEQY

v_call: TRBV6-6
cdr3_length: 14
clone_size: .
j_call: TRBJ2-1
cdr3_aa: ASSMGTSGPYNEQF

v_call: TRBV7-9
cdr3_length: 13
clone_size: .
j_call: TRBJ2-1
cdr3_aa: ASSLVGGAVNEQF

v_call: TRBV12-5
cdr3_length: 22
clone_size: .
j_call: TRBJ2-7
cdr3_aa: ASGFHLPGLAGGSHDQISYEQY

v_call: TRBV2
cdr3_length: 14
clone_size: .
j_call: TRBJ2-3
cdr3_aa: ASRLLGERETDTQY

v_call: TRBV4-1
cdr3_length: 15
clone_size: .
j_call: TRBJ2-5
cdr3_aa: ASSQQGLLAIGETQY

v_call: TRBV27
cdr3_length: 14
clone_size: .
j_call: TRBJ2-7
cdr3_aa: ASRISGGAPVYEQY

v_call: TRBV5-1
cdr3_length: 13
clone_size: .
j_call: TRBJ2-5
cdr3_aa: ASSLDGQGPETQY

v_call: TRBV7-6
cdr3_length: 14
clone_size: few
j_call: TRBJ2-1
cdr3_aa: ASSLGLAGGHNEQF

v_call: TRBV4-1
cdr3_length: 14
clone_size: .
j_call: TRBJ2-1
cdr3_aa: ASSQVGKRGNNEQF

v_call: TRBV7-9
cdr3_length: 13
clone_size: .
j_call: TRBJ2-1
cdr3_aa: ASKEGIAPYNEQF

v_call: TRBV12-2
cdr3_length: 13
clone_size: .
j_call: TRBJ2-1
cdr3_aa: ASRGRGGSYNEQF

v_call: TRBV15
cdr3_length: 14
clone_size: .
j_call: TRBJ2-3
cdr3_aa: ATSRGLTSRADTQY

v_call: TRBV13
cdr3_length: 12
clone_size: .
j_call: TRBJ2-3
cdr3_aa: ASSWTSVTDTQY

v_call: TRBV9
cdr3_length: 9
clone_size: .
j_call: TRBJ2-1
cdr3_aa: ASSMYTEQF

v_call: TRBV19
cdr3_length: 14
clone_size: .
j_call: TRBJ1-1
cdr3_aa: ASSIEARRGNTEAF

v_call: TRBV6-5
cdr3_length: 12
clone_size: .
j_call: TRBJ2-7
cdr3_aa: ASSYSGTPYEQY

v_call: TRBV5-4
cdr3_length: 13
clone_size: .
j_call: TRBJ2-3
cdr3_aa: ASSLGVAGTDTQY